These 16 T cell receptor beta chains came from one sample sequenced in a study of CXCR3-negative and CXCR3-positive naive CD8 T cells. The TRB cDNA libraries were prepared by 5' RACE with UMI labels. No DNA is given; TCRdb re-called the 5' RACE reads and lists each CDR3 protein once. Its table lists 45,000 to 70,000 distinct CDR3 sequences. Specimen: memory CD8+ T cells from blood. The source is a human donor in good health. Some clones in this sample may be carry-over from other donors' samples.

Here the CDR3 reads CSVADRAYEQYF. The chain recombines TRBV29-1 with TRBJ2-7; TCRdb lists TRBD1, though no DNA is available to test this call. The CDR3 is 12 amino acids. CDR1 SQVTM and CDR2 ANQGSEA come from the germline V gene.

This chain uses TRBV27 with TRBJ2-7; TCRdb's D call, TRBD1, is unchecked because there is no DNA. The CDR3 contains 15 residues. Germline CDR1 reads MNHEY; CDR2 reads SMNVEV (reference sequence). CDR3 sequence reads: CASSLSGQISYEQYF.

The chain carries TRBV5-1 and TRBJ1-2; TCRdb designates TRBD1, a call that cannot be tested without DNA. CDR1 is SGHRS and CDR2 is YFSETQ in the germline V gene. The CDR3 runs 14 residues. The CDR3 is CASSIGHRPDGYTF. Variable domain in full (rest from reference TRBV5-1 and TRBJ1-2): KAGVTQTPRYLIKTRGQQVTLSCSPISGHRSVSWYQQTPGQGLQFLFEYFSETQRNKGNFPGRFSGRQFSNSRSEMNVSTLELGDSALYLCASSIGHRPDGYTFGSGTRLTVV.

V and J are TRBV7-2 and TRBJ2-3; TCRdb picks TRBD1, but there is no DNA to check that call. The germline V gene has CDR1 SGHTA and CDR2 FQGNSA. This CDR3 region has 15 residues. The CDR3 spells CASSLTGGHTDTQYF.

The CDR3 sequence: CASSQPGGSYNEQFF. The V call is TRBV7-9, the J call TRBJ2-1; the TCRdb D gene call, TRBD1, has no DNA to confirm it. From germline, CDR1 is SEHNR and CDR2 FQNEAQ (reference sequence). CDR3 length: 15 amino acids. The full variable domain, its missing parts supplied by reference TRBV7-9 and TRBJ2-1, is DTGVSQNPRHKITKRGQNVTFRCDPISEHNRLYWYRQTLGQGPEFLTYFQNEAQLEKSRLLSDRFSAERPKGSFSTLEIQRTEQGDSAMYLCASSQPGGSYNEQFFGPGTRLTVL.

The J gene is TRBJ2-5, the V gene TRBV2; TCRdb indicates TRBD1, and absent DNA this call remains unverified. CDR1 is SNHLY and CDR2 is FYNNEI in the germline V gene. This CDR3 is built from 12 residues. The CDR3 spells CASKGQQETQYF. Full variable domain (remainder filled in from reference TRBV2 and TRBJ2-5): EPEVTQTPSHQVTQMGQEVILRCVPISNHLYFYWYRQILGQKVEFLVSFYNNEISEKSEIFDDQFSVERPDGSNFTLKIRSTKLEDSAMYFCASKGQQETQYFGPGTRLLVL.

This chain's CDR3 is CASSQEGAAGVGLETQYF. The chain links TRBV3-1 to TRBJ2-5; TCRdb gives TRBD2 as the D gene, but with no DNA this cannot be confirmed. The CDR3 is 18 residues long. Looked up from germline, CDR1 is LGHDT and CDR2 is YNNKEL (reference sequence).

The chain couples TRBV11-2 to TRBJ2-5; TCRdb returns TRBD1, unconfirmable since there is no DNA. The CDR3 contains 14 residues. Germline CDR1 reads SGHAT; CDR2 reads FQNNGV. The CDR3 region is CASSSRDREETQYF.

The chain carries TRBV12-3 or TRBV12-4 and TRBJ2-1; the D call of TRBD1 rests on TCRdb alone, since no DNA is present to check it. The CDR3 covers 15 residues. This CDR3 reads CASRRPGGAYNEQFF.

This sequence joins TRBV12-3 or TRBV12-4 and TRBJ1-1; lacking DNA, the TRBD1 call made by TCRdb goes unchecked. The CDR3 covers 14 residues. The CDR3 protein is CASSFGQQNTEAFF.

The gene calls are TRBV4-3 and TRBJ2-7; there is no DNA to check the TCRdb D call of TRBD2. From germline, CDR1 is LGHNA and CDR2 YSLEER. CDR3 size: 17 residues. CDR3 in amino acids: CASSQGWAAGTSYEQYF.

This rearrangement joins TRBV28 to TRBJ2-1; TCRdb names TRBD1, which stays unverified in the absence of DNA. The V gene's germline CDR1 is MDHEN and CDR2 SYDVKM. The CDR3 runs 13 residues. The CDR3 reads CASRQGYYNEQFF.

V is TRBV29-1 and J is TRBJ2-7; absent DNA, TCRdb's TRBD1 call cannot be checked. Germline V CDR1 and CDR2: SQVTM, ANQGSEA. The CDR3 totals 14 residues. The CDR3 is CSVLGRIGSYEQYF.

The chain employs TRBV6-5 and TRBJ2-3; TCRdb lists TRBD2, though no DNA is available to test this call. The germline V gene encodes CDR1 MNHEY and CDR2 SVGAGI. The CDR3 spans 17 residues. CDR3 amino acids: CASSTEVSGRDTDTQYF.

The V call is TRBV19, the J call TRBJ1-5; TCRdb outputs TRBD1, but without DNA this stays unchecked. CDR1 and CDR2 from the germline V gene are LNHDA and SQIVND (reference sequence). The CDR3 extends over 16 amino acids. This chain's CDR3 is CASSIASGGIDQPQHF.

The chain links TRBV9 to TRBJ2-1; TCRdb picks TRBD1, but there is no DNA to check that call. Germline lookup yields CDR1 SGDLS and CDR2 YYNGEE. This CDR3 region has 17 residues. CDR3 loop: CASSVEEGGHSYNEQFF. Full variable domain (outside the CDR3, taken from reference TRBV9 and TRBJ2-1): DSGVTQTPKHLITATGQRVTLRCSPRSGDLSVYWYQQSLDQGLQFLIQYYNGEERAKGNILERFSAQQFPDLHSELNLSSLELGDSALYFCASSVEEGGHSYNEQFFGPGTRLTVL.